A single sample gave rise to the 2 T cell receptor beta chains below, sequenced in a study of cytomegalovirus exposure and HLA in healthy donors. Primers included in the PCR were 60 Vbeta and 13 Jbeta primers. The data were produced by immunoSEQ multiplex PCR, yet TCRdb's version contains in-frame clones alone and is incomplete. The repertoire holds 97,000 or so clones, around 68% seen once, with roughly 2.5% in the top ten. Sequencing used PBMCs. Every receptor here comes from a man aged 45-60 years in good health and CMV-seronegative.

The chain employs TRBV27 and TRBJ2-4; TRBD1 matches at 8 bases. The CDR3 has 15 residues. Unmatched junction bases numbered 3, after V lost 5 bases and J lost 0 bases. CDR1 and CDR2 (germline): MNHEY, SMNVEV (reference sequence). The chain's CDR3 is CASSLDRAAKNIQYF. DNA of the CDR3: TGTGCCAGCAGTCTGGACAGGGCAGCCAAAAACATTCAGTACTTC.

The chain employs TRBV9 and TRBJ2-3, with TRBD1 as a possible D gene (7 bases). The CDR3 is 15 amino acids. CDR1 and CDR2 from the germline V gene are SGDLS and YYNGEE. V lost 4 bases and J lost 3, with 15 bases in between. The CDR3 reads CASSKRGRGTDTQYF. In DNA, the CDR3 is TGTGCCAGCAGCAAGAGGGGGCGGGGTACAGATACGCAGTATTTT.